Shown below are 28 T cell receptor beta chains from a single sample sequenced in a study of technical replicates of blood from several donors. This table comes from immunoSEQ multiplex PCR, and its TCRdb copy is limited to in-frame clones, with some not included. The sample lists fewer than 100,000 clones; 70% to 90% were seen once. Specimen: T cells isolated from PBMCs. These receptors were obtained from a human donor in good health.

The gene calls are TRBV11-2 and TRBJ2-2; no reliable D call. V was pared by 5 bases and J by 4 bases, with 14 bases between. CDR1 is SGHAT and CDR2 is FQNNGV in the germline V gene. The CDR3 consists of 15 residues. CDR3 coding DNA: TGTGCCAGCAGCCCGCATGAGGAGATCACCGGGGAGCTGTTTTTT. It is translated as CASSPHEEITGELFF.

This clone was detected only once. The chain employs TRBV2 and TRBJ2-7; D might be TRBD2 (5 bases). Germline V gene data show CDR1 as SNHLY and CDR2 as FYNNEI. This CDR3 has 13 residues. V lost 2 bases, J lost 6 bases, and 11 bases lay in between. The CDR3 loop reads CASSEMRVGEQYF. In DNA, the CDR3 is TGTGCCAGCAGTGAAATGCGGGTTGGCGAGCAGTACTTC.

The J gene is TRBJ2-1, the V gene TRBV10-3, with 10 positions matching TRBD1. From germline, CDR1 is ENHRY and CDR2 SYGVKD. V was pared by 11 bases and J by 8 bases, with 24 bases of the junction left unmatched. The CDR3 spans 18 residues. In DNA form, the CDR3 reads TGTGCCGTCCAGAGATCCCACGGACAGGGGGTTGTTTTTGATGAGCAGTTCTTC. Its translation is CAVQRSHGQGVVFDEQFF.

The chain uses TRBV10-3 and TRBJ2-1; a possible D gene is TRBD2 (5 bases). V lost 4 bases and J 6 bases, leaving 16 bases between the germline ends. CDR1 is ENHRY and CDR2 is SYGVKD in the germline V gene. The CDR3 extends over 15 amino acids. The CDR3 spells CAISVIHSEGNEQFF. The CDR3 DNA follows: TGTGCCATCAGTGTAATCCACTCCGAGGGCAATGAGCAGTTCTTC.

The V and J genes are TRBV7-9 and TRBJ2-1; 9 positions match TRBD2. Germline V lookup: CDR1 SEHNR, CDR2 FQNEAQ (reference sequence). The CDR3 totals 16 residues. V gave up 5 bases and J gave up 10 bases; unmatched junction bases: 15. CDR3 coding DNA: TGTGCCAGCAGCCCGTTGGGCGGGAGGGTTTATGAAGAGCAGTTCTTC. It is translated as CASSPLGGRVYEEQFF. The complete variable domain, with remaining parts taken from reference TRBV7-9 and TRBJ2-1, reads DTGVSQNPRHKITKRGQNVTFRCDPISEHNRLYWYRQTLGQGPEFLTYFQNEAQLEKSRLLSDRFSAERPKGSFSTLEIQRTEQGDSAMYLCASSPLGGRVYEEQFFGPGTRLTVL.

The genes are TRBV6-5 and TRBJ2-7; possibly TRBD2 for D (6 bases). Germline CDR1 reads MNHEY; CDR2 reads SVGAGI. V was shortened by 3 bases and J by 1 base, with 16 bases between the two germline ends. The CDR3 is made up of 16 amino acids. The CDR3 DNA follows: TGTGCCAGCAGTTATGGTTCGGGAGAGGGGTCCTACGAGCAGTACTTC. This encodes CASSYGSGEGSYEQYF.

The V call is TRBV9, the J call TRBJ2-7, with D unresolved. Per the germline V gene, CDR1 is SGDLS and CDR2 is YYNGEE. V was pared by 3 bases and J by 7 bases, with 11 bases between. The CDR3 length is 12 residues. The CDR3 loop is CASSDPSREQYF. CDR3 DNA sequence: TGTGCCAGCAGCGACCCCTCGAGGGAGCAGTACTTC.

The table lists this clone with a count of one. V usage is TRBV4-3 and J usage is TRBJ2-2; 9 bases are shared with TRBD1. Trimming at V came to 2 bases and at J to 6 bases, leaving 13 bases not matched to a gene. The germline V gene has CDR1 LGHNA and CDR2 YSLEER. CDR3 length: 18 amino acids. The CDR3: CASSQKSRDRAYSGELFF. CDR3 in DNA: TGCGCCAGCAGCCAAAAGAGCCGGGACAGGGCTTACTCCGGGGAGCTGTTTTTT.

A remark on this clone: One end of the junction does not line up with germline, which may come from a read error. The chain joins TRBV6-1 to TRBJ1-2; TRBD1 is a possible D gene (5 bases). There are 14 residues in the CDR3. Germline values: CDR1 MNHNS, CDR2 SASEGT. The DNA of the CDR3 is TGTGCCAGCAGGGAAGATCAGGGCGCCTATGGCTACACCTTC. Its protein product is CASREDQGAYGYTF.

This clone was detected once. The CDR3 loop is CASSAGLTNTGELFF. CDR3 nucleotide sequence: TGTGCCAGCAGCGCGGGACTAACTAACACCGGGGAGCTGTTTTTT. This sequence joins TRBV9 and TRBJ2-2, with TRBD2 matching 7 bases. After removal of 3 bases from V and 2 bases from J, the junction contained 4 bases not matched to a gene. This CDR3 region has 15 residues. Germline CDR1 SGDLS, CDR2 YYNGEE.

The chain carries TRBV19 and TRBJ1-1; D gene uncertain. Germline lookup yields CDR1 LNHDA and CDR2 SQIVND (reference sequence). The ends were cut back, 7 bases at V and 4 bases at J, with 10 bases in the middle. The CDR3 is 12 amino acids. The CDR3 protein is CASKYGITEAFF. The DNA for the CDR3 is TGTGCCAGTAAGTACGGGATCACTGAAGCTTTCTTT.

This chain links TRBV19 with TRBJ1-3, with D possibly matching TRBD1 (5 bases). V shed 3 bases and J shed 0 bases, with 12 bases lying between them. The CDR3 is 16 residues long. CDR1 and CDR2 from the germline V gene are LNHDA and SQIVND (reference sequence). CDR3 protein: CASSIDGHYSGNTIYF. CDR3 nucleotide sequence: TGTGCCAGTAGTATTGACGGACATTACTCTGGAAACACCATATATTTT.

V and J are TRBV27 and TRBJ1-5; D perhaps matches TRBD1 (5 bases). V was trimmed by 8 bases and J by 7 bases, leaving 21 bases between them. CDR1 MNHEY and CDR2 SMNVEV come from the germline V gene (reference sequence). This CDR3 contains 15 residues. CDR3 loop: CASALSGGAGQPQHF. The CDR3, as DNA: TGTGCCAGCGCCCTTTCGGGAGGGGCCGGGCAGCCCCAGCATTTT.

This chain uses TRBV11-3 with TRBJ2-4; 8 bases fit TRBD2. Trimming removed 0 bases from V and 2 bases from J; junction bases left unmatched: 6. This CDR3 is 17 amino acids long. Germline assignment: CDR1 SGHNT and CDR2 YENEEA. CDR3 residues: CASSLEAGALSKNIQYF. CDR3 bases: TGTGCCAGCAGCTTAGAAGCGGGGGCCCTATCCAAAAACATTCAGTACTTC.

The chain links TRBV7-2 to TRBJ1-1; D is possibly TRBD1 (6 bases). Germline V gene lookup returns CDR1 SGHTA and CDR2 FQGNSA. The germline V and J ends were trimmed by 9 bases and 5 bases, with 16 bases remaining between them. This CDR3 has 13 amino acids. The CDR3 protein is CASGAGARTEAFF. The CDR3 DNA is TGTGCCAGTGGGGCGGGGGCCCGAACTGAAGCTTTCTTT.

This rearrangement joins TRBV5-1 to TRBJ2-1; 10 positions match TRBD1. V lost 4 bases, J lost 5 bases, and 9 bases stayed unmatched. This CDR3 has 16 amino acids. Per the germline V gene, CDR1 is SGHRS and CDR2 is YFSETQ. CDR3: CASSHVGQGVNNEQFF. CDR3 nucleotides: TGCGCCAGCAGCCATGTTGGACAGGGGGTTAACAATGAGCAGTTCTTC.

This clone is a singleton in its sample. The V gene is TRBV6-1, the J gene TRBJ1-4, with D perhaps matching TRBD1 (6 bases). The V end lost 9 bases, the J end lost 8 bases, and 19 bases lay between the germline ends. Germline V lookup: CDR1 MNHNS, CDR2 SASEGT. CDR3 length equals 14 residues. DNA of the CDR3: TGTGCCAGTACAAGGGGGGGAGGGTACGAAAAACTGTTTTTT. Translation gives CASTRGGGYEKLFF.

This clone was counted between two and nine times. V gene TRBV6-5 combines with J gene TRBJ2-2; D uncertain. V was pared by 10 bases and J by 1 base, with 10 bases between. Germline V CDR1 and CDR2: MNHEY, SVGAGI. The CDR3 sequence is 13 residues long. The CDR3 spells CATLSMNTGELFF. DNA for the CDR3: TGTGCCACCCTTTCTATGAACACCGGGGAGCTGTTTTTT.

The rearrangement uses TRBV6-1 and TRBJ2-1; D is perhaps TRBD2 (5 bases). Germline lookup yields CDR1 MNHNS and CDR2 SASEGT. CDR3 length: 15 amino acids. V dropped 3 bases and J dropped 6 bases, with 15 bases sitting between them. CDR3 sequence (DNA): TGTGCCAGCAGTGACGGGGAGAGGGTGGTCAATGAGCAGTTCTTC. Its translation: CASSDGERVVNEQFF.

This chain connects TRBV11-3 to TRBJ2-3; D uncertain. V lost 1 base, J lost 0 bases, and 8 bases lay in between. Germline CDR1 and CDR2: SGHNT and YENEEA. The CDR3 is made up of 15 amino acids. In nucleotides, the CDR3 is TGTGCCAGCAGCTTAGCGGGTACTAGCACAGATACGCAGTATTTT. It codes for CASSLAGTSTDTQYF.

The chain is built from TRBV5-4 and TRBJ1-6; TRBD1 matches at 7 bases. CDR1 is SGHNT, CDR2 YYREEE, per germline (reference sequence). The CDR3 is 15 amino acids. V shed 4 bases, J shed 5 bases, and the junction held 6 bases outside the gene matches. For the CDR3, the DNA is TGTGCCAGCAGCGGAGGGACAGCCAATAATTCACCCCTCCACTTT. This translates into CASSGGTANNSPLHF.

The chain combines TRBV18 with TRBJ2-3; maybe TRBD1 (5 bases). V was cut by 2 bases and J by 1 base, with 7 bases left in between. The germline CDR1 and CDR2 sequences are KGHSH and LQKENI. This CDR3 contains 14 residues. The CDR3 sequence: CASSPDSRTDTQYF. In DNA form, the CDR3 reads TGTGCCAGCTCACCAGACAGCCGCACAGATACGCAGTATTTT.

CDR3 in DNA: TGTGCCAGCAGCTTCTCAAGCGGGAGTGGTAAAAACATTCAGTACTTC. Amino acids: CASSFSSGSGKNIQYF. The chain employs TRBV7-9 and TRBJ2-4, with 8 positions matching TRBD2. CDR1 and CDR2 from the germline V gene are SEHNR and FQNEAQ (reference sequence). This CDR3 is 16 amino acids long. The V and J ends lost 3 bases and 4 bases, in that order; junction bases with no gene match: 8.

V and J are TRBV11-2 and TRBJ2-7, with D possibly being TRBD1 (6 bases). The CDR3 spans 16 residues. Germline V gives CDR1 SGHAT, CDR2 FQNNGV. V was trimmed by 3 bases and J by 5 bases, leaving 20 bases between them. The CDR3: CASSFKFLQGENEQYF. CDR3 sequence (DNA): TGTGCCAGCAGCTTCAAATTCTTACAGGGAGAAAACGAGCAGTACTTC.

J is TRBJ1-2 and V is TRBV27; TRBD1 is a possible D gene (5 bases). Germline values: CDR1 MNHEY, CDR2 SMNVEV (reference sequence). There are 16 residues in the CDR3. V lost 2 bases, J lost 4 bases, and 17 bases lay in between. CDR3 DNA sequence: TGTGCCAGCAGTTTACGAGGCTGGGGCTATTTCTATGGCTACACCTTC. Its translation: CASSLRGWGYFYGYTF.

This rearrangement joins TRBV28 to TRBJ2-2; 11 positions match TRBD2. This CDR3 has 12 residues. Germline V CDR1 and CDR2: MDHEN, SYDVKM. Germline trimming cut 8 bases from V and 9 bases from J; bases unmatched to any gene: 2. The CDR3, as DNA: TGTGCCAGCGAGACTAGCGGGAGGGAGCTGTTTTTT. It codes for CASETSGRELFF.

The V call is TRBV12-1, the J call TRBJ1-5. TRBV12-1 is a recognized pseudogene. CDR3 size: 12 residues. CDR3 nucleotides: TGTGGAAGACGGGGTCGGGCGCAGCCCCAGCATTTT. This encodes CGRRGRAQPQHF.

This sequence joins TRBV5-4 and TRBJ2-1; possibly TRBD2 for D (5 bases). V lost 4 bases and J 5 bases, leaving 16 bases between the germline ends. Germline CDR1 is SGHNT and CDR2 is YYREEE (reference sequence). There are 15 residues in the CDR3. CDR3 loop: CASSPFGVPHNEQFF. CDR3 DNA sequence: TGTGCCAGCAGCCCCTTCGGGGTCCCACACAATGAGCAGTTCTTC.